This T cell receptor beta chain was found in a study of metastatic and nonmetastatic thyroid tumors. The wider study: Repertoires of blood and of tissue (tumor or nodule) from malignant and benign thyroid patients were compared.

Each patient went into thyroid surgery without having received any treatment. Germline values: CDR1 DFQATT, CDR2 SNEGSKA (reference sequence). The CDR3 consists of 12 residues. V shed 4 bases and J shed 5 bases, with 9 bases lying between them. MiXCR reprocessed the PCR reads for TCRdb. The table records about 4,500 clones, around 30% of them present only once. The genes are TRBV20-1 and TRBJ2-1, with a possible D match to TRBD2 (6 bases). This clonotype was obtained from a male donor with papillary thyroid cancer or a benign thyroid nodule (not recorded which). Some clones in this sample may be carry-over from other donors' samples. Sequencing was performed on adjacent normal tissue. For the CDR3, the DNA is TGCAGTGCTACCGGGACTCACAATGAGCAGTTCTTC. The encoded protein is CSATGTHNEQFF.